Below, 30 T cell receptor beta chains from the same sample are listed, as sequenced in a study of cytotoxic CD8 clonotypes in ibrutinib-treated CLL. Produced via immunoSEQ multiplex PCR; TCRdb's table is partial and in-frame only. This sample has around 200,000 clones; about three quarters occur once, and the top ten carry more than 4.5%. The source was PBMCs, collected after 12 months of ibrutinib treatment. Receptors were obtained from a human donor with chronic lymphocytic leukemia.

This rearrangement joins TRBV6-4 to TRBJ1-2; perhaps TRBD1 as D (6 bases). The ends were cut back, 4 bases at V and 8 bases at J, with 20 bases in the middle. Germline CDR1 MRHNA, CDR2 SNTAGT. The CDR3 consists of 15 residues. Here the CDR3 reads CASSVSATGGQGYTF. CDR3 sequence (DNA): TGTGCCAGCAGTGTATCGGCAACGGGGGGCCAGGGCTACACCTTC.

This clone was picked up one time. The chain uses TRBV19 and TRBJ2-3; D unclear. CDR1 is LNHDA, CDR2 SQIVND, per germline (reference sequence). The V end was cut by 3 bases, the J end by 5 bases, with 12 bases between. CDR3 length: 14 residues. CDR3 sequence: CASSITAARDTQYF. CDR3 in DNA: TGTGCCAGTAGTATCACTGCAGCCAGAGATACGCAGTATTTT.

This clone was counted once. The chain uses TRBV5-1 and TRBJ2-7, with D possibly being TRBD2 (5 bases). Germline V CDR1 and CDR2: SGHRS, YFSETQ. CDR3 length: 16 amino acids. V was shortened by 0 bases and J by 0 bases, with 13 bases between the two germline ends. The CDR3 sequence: CASSLDPNRGSYEQYF. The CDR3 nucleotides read TGCGCCAGCAGCTTGGATCCGAATCGGGGCTCCTACGAGCAGTACTTC.

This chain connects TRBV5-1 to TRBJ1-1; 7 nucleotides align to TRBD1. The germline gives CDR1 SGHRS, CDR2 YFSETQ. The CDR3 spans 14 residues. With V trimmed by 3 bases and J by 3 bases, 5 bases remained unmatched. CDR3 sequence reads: CASSWGGTDTEAFF. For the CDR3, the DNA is TGCGCCAGCAGCTGGGGAGGGACAGACACTGAAGCTTTCTTT.

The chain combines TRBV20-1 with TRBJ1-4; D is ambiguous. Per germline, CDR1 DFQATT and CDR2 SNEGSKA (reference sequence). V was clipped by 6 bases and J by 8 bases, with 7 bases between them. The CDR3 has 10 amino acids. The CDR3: CSAEAEKLFF. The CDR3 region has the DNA TGCAGTGCCGAAGCGGAAAAACTGTTTTTT.

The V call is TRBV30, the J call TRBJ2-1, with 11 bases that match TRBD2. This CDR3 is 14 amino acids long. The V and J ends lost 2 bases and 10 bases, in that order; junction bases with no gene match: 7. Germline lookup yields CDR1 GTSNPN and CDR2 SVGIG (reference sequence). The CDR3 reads CAWSRLAGRPEQFF. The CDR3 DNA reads TGTGCCTGGAGTCGACTAGCGGGGCGTCCGGAGCAGTTCTTC.

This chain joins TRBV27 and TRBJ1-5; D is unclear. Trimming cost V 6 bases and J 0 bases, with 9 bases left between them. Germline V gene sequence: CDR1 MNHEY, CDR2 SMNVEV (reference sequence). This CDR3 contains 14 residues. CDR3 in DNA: TGTGCCAGCAGCCTTCGGAATAGCAATCAGCCCCAGCATTTT. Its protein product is CASSLRNSNQPQHF.

CDR3 coding DNA: TGTGCCAGCAGTCCCAGCATTAACTATGGCTACACCTTC. Translated: CASSPSINYGYTF. The chain uses TRBV28 and TRBJ1-2; no firm D call. The CDR3 runs 13 residues. Germline V CDR1 and CDR2: MDHEN, SYDVKM. Between the trimmed V and J ends, which lost 5 bases and 1 base, there was a span of 8 bases.

CDR3 region: CASRLTGANVLTF. DNA of the CDR3: TGTGCCAGCAGGTTGACCGGGGCCAACGTCCTGACTTTC. The gene calls are TRBV7-3 and TRBJ2-6; D gene unclear. The CDR3 length is 13 residues. V dropped 6 bases and J dropped 4 bases, with 7 bases sitting between them. Per germline, CDR1 SGHTA and CDR2 FQGTGA.

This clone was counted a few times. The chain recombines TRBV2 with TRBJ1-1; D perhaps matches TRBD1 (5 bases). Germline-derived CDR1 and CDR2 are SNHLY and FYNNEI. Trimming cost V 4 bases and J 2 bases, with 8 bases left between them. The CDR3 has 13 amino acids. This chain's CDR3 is CASSVRANTEAFF. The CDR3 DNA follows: TGTGCCAGCAGTGTCAGGGCTAACACTGAAGCTTTCTTT.

In DNA form, the CDR3 reads TGTGCCAGCAGTACACGATCCCTTGGAGCAGGGCCCTTAGGGCCCCAGCATTTT. Translated: CASSTRSLGAGPLGPQHF. This chain joins TRBV27 and TRBJ1-5; possibly TRBD1 for D (5 bases). V was pared by 5 bases and J by 9 bases, with 29 bases between. The length of the CDR3 is 18 residues. Germline CDR1 MNHEY, CDR2 SMNVEV (reference sequence).

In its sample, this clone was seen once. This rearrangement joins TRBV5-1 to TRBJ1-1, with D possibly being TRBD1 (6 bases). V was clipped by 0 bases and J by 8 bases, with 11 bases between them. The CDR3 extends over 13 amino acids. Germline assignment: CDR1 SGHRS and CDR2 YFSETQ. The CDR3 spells CASSLVGAREAFF. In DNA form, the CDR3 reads TGCGCCAGCAGCTTGGTGGGGGCGAGGGAAGCTTTCTTT.

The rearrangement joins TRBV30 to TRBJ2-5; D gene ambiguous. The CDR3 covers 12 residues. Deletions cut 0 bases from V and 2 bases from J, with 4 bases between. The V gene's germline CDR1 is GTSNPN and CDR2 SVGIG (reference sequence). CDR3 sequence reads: CAWSVQQETQYF. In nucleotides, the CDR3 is TGTGCCTGGAGTGTACAGCAAGAGACCCAGTACTTC.

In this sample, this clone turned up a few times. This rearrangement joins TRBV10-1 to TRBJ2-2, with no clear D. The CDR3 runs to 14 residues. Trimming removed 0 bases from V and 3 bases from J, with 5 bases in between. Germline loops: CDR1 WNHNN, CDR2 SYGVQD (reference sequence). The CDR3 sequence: CASSESPDTGELFF. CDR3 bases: TGCGCCAGCAGTGAGTCGCCAGACACCGGGGAGCTGTTTTTT.

The chain's CDR3 is CATSQDHNRGQNTGELFF. Written as DNA, the CDR3 is TGTGCCACCAGCCAAGACCACAACAGGGGACAGAACACCGGGGAGCTGTTTTTT. The J gene is TRBJ2-2, the V gene TRBV15; 7 positions match TRBD1. This CDR3 contains 18 residues. Looked up from germline, CDR1 is LNHNV and CDR2 is YYDKDF (reference sequence). V shed 5 bases and J 1 base; nucleotides not matched to a gene: 13.

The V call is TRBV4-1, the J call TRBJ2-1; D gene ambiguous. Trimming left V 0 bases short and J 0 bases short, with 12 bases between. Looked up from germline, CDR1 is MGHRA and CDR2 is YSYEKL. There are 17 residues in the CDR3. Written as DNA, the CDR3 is TGCGCCAGCAGCCAAGATTCGGGCAGTAGCTCCTACAATGAGCAGTTCTTC. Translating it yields CASSQDSGSSSYNEQFF.

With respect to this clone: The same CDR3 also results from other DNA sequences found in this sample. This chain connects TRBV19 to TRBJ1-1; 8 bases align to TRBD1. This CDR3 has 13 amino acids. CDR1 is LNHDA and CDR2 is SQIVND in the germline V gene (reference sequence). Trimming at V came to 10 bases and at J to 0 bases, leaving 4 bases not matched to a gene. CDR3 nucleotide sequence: TGTGCCACGCAGGGGGCCATGAACACTGAAGCTTTCTTT. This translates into CATQGAMNTEAFF.

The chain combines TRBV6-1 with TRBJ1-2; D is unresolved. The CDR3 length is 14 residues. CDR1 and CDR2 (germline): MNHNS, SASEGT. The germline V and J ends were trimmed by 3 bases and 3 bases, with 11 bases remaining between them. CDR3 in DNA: TGTGCCAGCAGTGAGGGCAGGAGGGACTATGGCTACACCTTC. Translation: CASSEGRRDYGYTF.

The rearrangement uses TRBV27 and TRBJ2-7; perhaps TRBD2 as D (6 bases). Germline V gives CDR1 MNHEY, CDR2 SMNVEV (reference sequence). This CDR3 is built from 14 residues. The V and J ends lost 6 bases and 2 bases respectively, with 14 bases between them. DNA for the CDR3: TGTGCCAGCAGCTACGCGGCGGGACCCTACGAGCAGTACTTC. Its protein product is CASSYAAGPYEQYF.

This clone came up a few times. The CDR3 region has the DNA TGTGCCAGCAGCGATGGTTCCGGCTATGGCTACACCTTC. This codes for CASSDGSGYGYTF. The rearrangement links TRBV6-4 to TRBJ1-2, with D uncertain. Germline-derived CDR1 and CDR2 are MRHNA and SNTAGT. V was cut by 6 bases and J by 4 bases, with 12 bases left in between. The CDR3 consists of 13 residues.

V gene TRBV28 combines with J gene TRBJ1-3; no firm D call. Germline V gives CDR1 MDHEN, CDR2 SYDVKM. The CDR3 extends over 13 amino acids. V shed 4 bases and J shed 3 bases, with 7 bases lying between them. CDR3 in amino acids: CASSSSNGNTIYF. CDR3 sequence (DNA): TGTGCCAGCAGTTCCTCGAATGGAAACACCATATATTTT.

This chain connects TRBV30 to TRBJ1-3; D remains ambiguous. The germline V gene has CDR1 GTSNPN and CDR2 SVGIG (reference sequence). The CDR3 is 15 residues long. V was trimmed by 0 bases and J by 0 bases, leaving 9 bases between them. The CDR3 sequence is CAWSVRLISGNTIYF. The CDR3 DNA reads TGTGCCTGGAGTGTACGCCTCATCTCTGGAAACACCATATATTTT.

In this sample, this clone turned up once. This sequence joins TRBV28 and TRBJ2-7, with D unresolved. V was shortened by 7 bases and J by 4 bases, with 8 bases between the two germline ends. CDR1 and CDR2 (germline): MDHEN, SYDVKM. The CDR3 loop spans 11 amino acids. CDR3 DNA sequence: TGTGCCAGCACCTCCGGTTACGAGCAGTACTTC. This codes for CASTSGYEQYF. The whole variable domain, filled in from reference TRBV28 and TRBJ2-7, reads DVKVTQSSRYLVKRTGEKVFLECVQDMDHENMFWYRQDPGLGLRLIYFSYDVKMKEKGDIPEGYSVSREKKERFSLILESASTNQTSMYLCASTSGYEQYFGPGTRLTVT.

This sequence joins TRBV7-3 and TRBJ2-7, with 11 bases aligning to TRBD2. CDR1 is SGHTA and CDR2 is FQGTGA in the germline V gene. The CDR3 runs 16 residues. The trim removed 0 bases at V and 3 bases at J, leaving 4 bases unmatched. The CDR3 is CASSLTFGTSGYEQYF. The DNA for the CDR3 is TGTGCCAGCAGCTTAACTTTTGGGACTAGCGGCTACGAGCAGTACTTC.

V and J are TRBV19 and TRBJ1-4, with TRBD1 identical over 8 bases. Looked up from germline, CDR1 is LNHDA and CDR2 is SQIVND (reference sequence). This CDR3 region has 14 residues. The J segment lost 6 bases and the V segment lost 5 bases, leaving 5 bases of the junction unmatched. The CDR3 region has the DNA TGTGCCAGTAGTGGACAGGGAAGGGATGAAAAACTGTTTTTT. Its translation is CASSGQGRDEKLFF.

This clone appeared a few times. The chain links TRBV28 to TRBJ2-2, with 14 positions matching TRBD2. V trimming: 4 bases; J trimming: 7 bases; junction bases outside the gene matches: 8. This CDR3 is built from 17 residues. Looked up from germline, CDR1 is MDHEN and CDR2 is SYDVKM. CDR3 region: CASSYPRGLAGVGELFF. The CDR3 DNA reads TGTGCCAGCAGTTACCCACGGGGACTAGCGGGAGTCGGGGAGCTGTTTTTT.

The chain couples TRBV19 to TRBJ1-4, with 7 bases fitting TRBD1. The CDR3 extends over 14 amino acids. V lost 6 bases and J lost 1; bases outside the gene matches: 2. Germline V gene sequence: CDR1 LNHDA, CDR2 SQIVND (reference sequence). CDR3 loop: CASSRTGTNEKLFF. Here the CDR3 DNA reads TGTGCCAGTAGCCGGACAGGAACTAATGAAAAACTGTTTTTT.

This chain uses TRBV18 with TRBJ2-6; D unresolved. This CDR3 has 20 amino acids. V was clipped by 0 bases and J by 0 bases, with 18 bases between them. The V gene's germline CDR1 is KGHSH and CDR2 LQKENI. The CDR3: CASSPPQSHSRASGANVLTF. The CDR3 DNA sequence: TGTGCCAGCTCACCACCGCAATCGCACAGCCGGGCCTCTGGGGCCAACGTCCTGACTTTC.

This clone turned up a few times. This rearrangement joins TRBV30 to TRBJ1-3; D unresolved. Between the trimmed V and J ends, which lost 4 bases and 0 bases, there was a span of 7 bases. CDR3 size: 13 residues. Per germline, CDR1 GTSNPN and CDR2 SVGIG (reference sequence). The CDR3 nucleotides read TGTGCCTGGATCAAAGGCTCTGGAAACACCATATATTTT. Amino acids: CAWIKGSGNTIYF.

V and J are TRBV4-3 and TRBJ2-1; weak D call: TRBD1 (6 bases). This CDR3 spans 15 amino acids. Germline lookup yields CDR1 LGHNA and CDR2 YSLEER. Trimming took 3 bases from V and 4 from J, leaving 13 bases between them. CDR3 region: CASSQVPGQYNEQFF. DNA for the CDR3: TGCGCCAGCAGCCAGGTCCCCGGACAGTACAATGAGCAGTTCTTC.